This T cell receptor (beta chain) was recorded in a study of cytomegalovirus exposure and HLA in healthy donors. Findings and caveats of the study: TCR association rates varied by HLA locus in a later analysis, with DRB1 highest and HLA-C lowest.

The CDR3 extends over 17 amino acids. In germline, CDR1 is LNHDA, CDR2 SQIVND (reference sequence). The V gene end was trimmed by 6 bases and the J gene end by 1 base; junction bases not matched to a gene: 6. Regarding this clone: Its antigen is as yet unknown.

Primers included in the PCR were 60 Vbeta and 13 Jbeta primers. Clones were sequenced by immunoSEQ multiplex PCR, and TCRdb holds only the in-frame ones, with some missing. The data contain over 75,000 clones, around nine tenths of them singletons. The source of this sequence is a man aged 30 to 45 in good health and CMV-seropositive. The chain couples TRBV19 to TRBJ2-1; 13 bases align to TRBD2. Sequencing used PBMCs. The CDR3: CASSRTSGRGSYNEQFF. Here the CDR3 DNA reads TGTGCCAGTAGCCGGACTAGCGGGAGAGGGTCCTACAATGAGCAGTTCTTC. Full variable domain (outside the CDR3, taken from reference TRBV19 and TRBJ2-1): DGGITQSPKYLFRKEGQNVTLSCEQNLNHDAMYWYRQDPGQGLRLIYYSQIVNDFQKGDIAEGYSVSREKKESFPLTVTSAQKNPTAFYLCASSRTSGRGSYNEQFFGPGTRLTVL.